This TCR beta chain is from a study of cytomegalovirus exposure and HLA in healthy donors. For the study at large: Out of 300 to 500 genotyped donors, 81% belonged to the Caucasian-associated ancestry cluster. Study-level results: For TCR beta chains, V- and J-gene trimming was later linked to a missense DCLRE1C variant. It emerged from a later analysis that several of the most significant clusters appeared to be linked to common viral pathogens. With DRB1 most and HLA-C fewest, TCR association rates differed between HLA loci in a later analysis.

CDR1 MNHNS and CDR2 SASEGT come from the germline V gene. V gave up 1 base and J gave up 7 bases, with 11 bases separating them. The CDR3 contains 14 residues. Primers for the PCR totalled 60 Vbeta and 13 Jbeta. TCRdb's copy holds only in-frame clones and misses some; the assay was immunoSEQ multiplex PCR. Found here are approximately 190,000 clones, about 80% of them singletons; the top ten hold about 2.4%. Worth noting for this clone: Its matching antigen is unknown.

The sequencing input was PBMCs. The rearrangement links TRBV6-1 to TRBJ1-5; the D gene is possibly TRBD1 (6 bases). The receptor comes from a woman in her fifties or sixties in good health and CMV-seropositive. CDR3 in amino acids: CASSEGIQGQPQHF. The CDR3 DNA reads TGTGCCAGCAGTGAAGGTATTCAGGGGCAGCCCCAGCATTTT.